This T cell receptor beta chain originates from a study of Ad26.COV2.S vaccination and SARS-CoV-2 variants. Study results and caveats: People given the vaccine had a wider spike-specific TCR breadth than placebo recipients did. Non-spike TCR breadth showed similarity between vaccine and placebo recipients. Researchers cautioned that TCR breadth and depth analyses may have underestimated total T cell responses.

With V trimmed by 0 bases and J by 5 bases, 5 bases remained unmatched. The CDR3 consists of 15 residues. Germline V lookup: CDR1 KGHSH, CDR2 LQKENI. Measured with immunoSEQ multiplex PCR; TCRdb has only the in-frame clones, and not every one. Among about 180,000 clones listed, roughly nine tenths were seen once. Regarding this clone: What it recognizes is unknown.

The TCR originated in a human donor who had recovered from COVID-19. The rearrangement uses TRBV18 and TRBJ2-5; 8 bases map to TRBD1. Sequenced material: peripheral blood, taken after recovery from COVID-19. In nucleotides, the CDR3 is TGTGCCAGCTCACCACCCAGGACAGGGTACGAGACCCAGTACTTC. Protein product: CASSPPRTGYETQYF.